The T cell receptor beta chain described here comes from a study of T cells in Graves' hyperthyroidism and ophthalmopathy. Across the study: Specimen type is peripheral blood, collected at initial diagnosis prior to any treatment. Study conclusions and caveats: Ophthalmopathy was told apart from stable hyperthyroidism by a 13 V-J model.

Patients aged 18 to 65 with hyperthyroidism were newly diagnosed, with duration under 2 months. Criteria for exclusion of patients were uncontrolled infection, other autoimmune disease, pregnancy or lactation. The CDR3 length is 16 residues. The germline CDR1 and CDR2 sequences are SGHVS and FNYEAQ. V shed 0 bases and J shed 2 bases, with 12 bases lying between them. At least ten counts were recorded for this clonotype. Its antigen remains unknown. Amplified TCR beta CDR3 regions came from RNA transcripts. HTBI primers were used for first-round RT-PCR of the TCR CDR3. TCRdb fed the multiplex PCR reads into MiXCR, producing one record per CDR3 protein. Here the sample spans 400,000 to 550,000 distinct CDR3 sequences, roughly 14% being singletons.

The receptor's source is a woman younger than 35 with Graves' hyperthyroidism. This chain links TRBV7-6 with TRBJ2-3, with a tentative D call TRBD1 (6 bases). Sequencing was carried out using blood. This chain's CDR3 is CASSLAGRGNTDTQYF. As DNA, the CDR3 is TGTGCCAGCAGCTTAGCGGGCAGGGGTAACACAGATACGCAGTATTTT.